One sample yielded the 7 T cell receptor beta chains listed below, sequenced in a study of CD8 T cells in ankylosing spondylitis. Overall study findings and caveats: Ankylosing spondylitis blood appeared to be characterized by a TCR beta motif of 8 or 9 highly homologous variants.

These TCRs' antigens remain unknown. TCRdb re-analysed the 5' RACE reads in MiXCR, keeping a single row per CDR3 protein. This sample yields roughly 350,000 distinct CDR3 sequences, of which approximately 8% are seen a single time; roughly 14% belongs to the top ten. What was sequenced was blood, either unsorted or a sorted T cell fraction (not recorded which). Receptors were obtained from a male donor with ankylosing spondylitis.

On this clonotype: One base away lies a much larger clone, so this may be a sequencing read error. The chain is built from TRBV5-1 and TRBJ1-1; D possibly corresponds to TRBD1 (5 bases). Germline V lookup: CDR1 SGHRS, CDR2 YFSETQ. CDR3 length: 15 residues. V shed 0 bases and J shed 4 bases, with 13 bases lying between them. The CDR3 DNA sequence: TGCGCCAGCAGCTTGGCCCACGGGGGTGGCACTGAAGCTTTCTTT. Translated, it gives CASSLAHGGGTEAFF.

J is TRBJ1-2 and V is TRBV7-3; TRBD1 agrees at 8 bases. The germline V gene has CDR1 SGHTA and CDR2 FQGTGA. This CDR3 has 14 amino acids. With V trimmed by 4 bases and J by 0 bases, 1 base remained unmatched. DNA of the CDR3: TGTGCCAGCAGCTCGACAGGGGCTAACTATGGCTACACCTTC. It specifies CASSSTGANYGYTF.

The chain links TRBV9 to TRBJ2-1, with 9 bases fitting TRBD2. The CDR3 runs 17 residues. V lost 4 bases and J lost 0; bases outside the gene matches: 8. Germline CDR1 SGDLS, CDR2 YYNGEE. This CDR3 is CASSLRLADSSYNEQFF. CDR3 DNA sequence: TGTGCCAGCAGCTTACGACTAGCGGATAGCTCCTACAATGAGCAGTTCTTC.

The rearrangement joins TRBV10-3 to TRBJ2-5; D might be TRBD2 (6 bases). CDR1 and CDR2 from the germline V gene are ENHRY and SYGVKD. The V gene lost 0 bases and the J gene lost 4 bases, with 9 bases spanning the gap. This CDR3 has 14 residues. The CDR3 spells CAISESGGGETQYF. CDR3 bases: TGTGCCATCAGTGAGTCGGGGGGTGGAGAGACCCAGTACTTC.

Ten or more counts support this clonotype. The J gene is TRBJ1-5, the V gene TRBV18; D call uncertain. V gave up 0 bases and J gave up 0 bases, with 12 bases separating them. This CDR3 spans 17 amino acids. Germline CDR1 reads KGHSH; CDR2 reads LQKENI. CDR3 protein: CASSPPGRINSNQPQHF. DNA of the CDR3: TGTGCCAGCTCACCACCGGGGAGAATTAATAGCAATCAGCCCCAGCATTTT.

The chain employs TRBV5-1 and TRBJ2-3, with D maybe TRBD1 (6 bases). The CDR3 is 15 amino acids. The germline V and J ends were trimmed by 1 base and 1 base, with 10 bases remaining between them. Looked up from germline, CDR1 is SGHRS and CDR2 is YFSETQ. The CDR3 DNA follows: TGCGCCAGCAGCTTGTCGTACAGGGGCACAGATACGCAGTATTTT. This encodes CASSLSYRGTDTQYF.

This clonotype occurred many times. The chain employs TRBV12-3 or TRBV12-4 and TRBJ2-2, with D possibly TRBD1 on 6 matching bases. The CDR3 is 13 residues long. The V gene lost 7 bases and the J gene lost 6 bases, with 12 bases spanning the gap. The CDR3 nucleotides read TGTGCCAGCACCCCGGCAGGGGCCGGGGAGCTGTTTTTT. Its translation is CASTPAGAGELFF.